In this sample, the clone carrying this T cell receptor beta chain turned up many times. What it recognizes is unknown. The record originates from a study of spatial heterogeneity in lung cancer. MiXCR was run by TCRdb on the 5' RACE reads, yielding one entry per CDR3 protein. The sample has thousands of distinct CDR3 sequences, 5.5% to 8% seen once. The CDR3 sequence is 14 residues long. Trimming removed 2 bases from V and 5 bases from J; junction bases left unmatched: 3. Germline values: CDR1 SGHDT, CDR2 YYEEEE. General study points: Mutation tallies in tumors tracked expanded intratumoral alpha and beta TCR counts.

This sample's time point: sample taken at primary tumor resection. Specimen: lung tumor tissue, collected at surgery. This TCR was recovered from a female donor with early-stage non-small cell lung cancer. This chain uses TRBV5-6 with TRBJ2-2; 7 nucleotides agree with TRBD1. CDR3 sequence reads: CASSFDRATGELFF. The CDR3 coding sequence is TGTGCCAGCAGCTTCGACAGGGCAACCGGGGAGCTGTTTTTT.